This T cell receptor beta chain was observed in a study of blood T cells in healthy people across ages. Findings and caveats of the study: Changes in expanded clonotypes were possibly confounded, as the CMV status of donors was unknown.

Isolation yielded PBMCs, at least 7 million per sample, in every case. This CDR3 has 15 amino acids. The V gene's germline CDR1 is MNHEY and CDR2 SVGEGT. The V gene lost 5 bases and the J gene lost 7 bases, with 20 bases spanning the gap. Of note for this clonotype: Its antigen is not identified.

For the second PCR, which ran for roughly 7 to 11 cycles, a sample-barcoded 5' primer and a J-beta primer mix were used. One entry per CDR3 protein results from TCRdb running MiXCR on the 5' RACE reads. The sample carries some 560,000 distinct CDR3 sequences, about 27% recorded once. The data were also submitted as part of a second study, on T cells of mothers and their children. As reported in that work: Whether pairs are related or unrelated, thymic selection shapes their TCR recombination output in much the same way.

The sample comprised blood. This receptor was identified in a boy between 2 and 15 years old in good health. The gene calls are TRBV6-2 or TRBV6-3 and TRBJ1-2, with D perhaps matching TRBD1 (6 bases). CDR3 DNA sequence: TGTGCCAGCAGTCCAACATGGACAGCTTCGGCTGGCTACACCTTC. Translation gives CASSPTWTASAGYTF.